The T cell receptor (beta chain) under discussion was sequenced for a study of T cells of healthy individuals. The CDR3 runs to 14 residues. Germline-derived CDR1 and CDR2 are SEHNR and FQNEAQ (reference sequence). The V end was cut by 5 bases, the J end by 5 bases, with 15 bases between. In TCRdb, the 5' RACE reads were re-called with MiXCR into one record per CDR3 protein. The sample shows over 95,000 distinct CDR3 sequences, roughly 18% of them seen only once. This clonotype was counted only a few times. The sequence came from a human donor in good health. V usage is TRBV7-9 and J usage is TRBJ2-5; weak D call: TRBD1 (6 bases). The CDR3 nucleotides are TGTGCCAGCAGCCCCCGGACAGCTAGGGAGACCCAGTACTTC. This translates into CASSPRTARETQYF.